These 16 T cell receptor beta chains came from one sample sequenced in a study of PD-L1 blockade in urothelial cancer. TCRdb keeps only in-frame clones here, not all; method: immunoSEQ multiplex PCR. The repertoire consists of roughly 120,000 clones, with approximately 84% occurring once and the leading ten covering 3.2%. Time point noted: pretreatment peripheral blood. Specimen: PBMCs, collected around atezolizumab (anti-PD-L1) treatment. These receptors all come from a man in his fifties with urothelial cancer.

This chain connects TRBV11-2 to TRBJ1-1, with 9 positions matching TRBD1. Germline CDR1 is SGHAT and CDR2 is FQNNGV. The CDR3 contains 18 residues. Unmatched junction bases numbered 12, after V lost 4 bases and J lost 0 bases. In nucleotides, the CDR3 is TGTGCCAGCAGCTCTCCGCCCGGGACAGGGAATATGAACACTGAAGCTTTCTTT. Translated: CASSSPPGTGNMNTEAFF.

The rearrangement joins TRBV16 to TRBJ1-5; the match to TRBD1 covers 9 bases. The CDR3 is 15 residues long. Germline trimming cut 3 bases from V and 7 bases from J; bases unmatched to any gene: 7. Germline values: CDR1 KGHSY, CDR2 FQNENV. Here the CDR3 DNA reads TGTGCCAGCAGCCACCCGGGACAGGGTGGACAGCCCCAGCATTTT. Translated, it gives CASSHPGQGGQPQHF.

This chain uses TRBV27 with TRBJ2-1; 8 bases are a match to TRBD2. In germline, CDR1 is MNHEY, CDR2 SMNVEV (reference sequence). The CDR3 length is 19 residues. V was pared by 4 bases and J by 2 bases, with 16 bases of the junction left unmatched. The chain's CDR3 is CASSSRPPSGSLAYNEQFF. The DNA for the CDR3 is TGTGCCAGCAGTTCCCGCCCTCCGAGCGGGAGCCTCGCCTACAATGAGCAGTTCTTC.

The chain recombines TRBV4-1 with TRBJ1-1; the D is unclear. Looked up from germline, CDR1 is MGHRA and CDR2 is YSYEKL. V was clipped by 6 bases and J by 1 base, with 3 bases between them. The CDR3 spans 11 residues. The CDR3 here is CASRRNTEAFF. The CDR3 nucleotides are TGCGCCAGCAGGAGGAACACTGAAGCTTTCTTT.

A single count supports this clone. J is TRBJ2-7 and V is TRBV30, with D possibly being TRBD2 (5 bases). The CDR3 has 12 amino acids. CDR1 is GTSNPN, CDR2 SVGIG, per germline (reference sequence). With 5 bases removed from V and 2 bases from J, the gap between germline ends came to 10 bases. CDR3: CAWGRDTYEQYF. CDR3 DNA: TGTGCCTGGGGACGGGATACCTACGAGCAGTACTTC.

This clone was picked up a small number of times. The gene calls are TRBV7-6 and TRBJ2-2; D is unclear. The CDR3 is made up of 14 amino acids. Trimming cost V 2 bases and J 1 base, with 5 bases left between them. The V gene's germline CDR1 is SGHVS and CDR2 FNYEAQ. CDR3: CASSLLGNTGELFF. The CDR3 DNA sequence: TGTGCCAGCAGCTTACTAGGGAACACCGGGGAGCTGTTTTTT.

A few counts support this clone. The V call is TRBV4-1, the J call TRBJ2-1; D might be TRBD1 (5 bases). Germline V gene data show CDR1 as MGHRA and CDR2 as YSYEKL. The CDR3 extends over 17 amino acids. The V end was cut by 1 base, the J end by 0 bases, with 13 bases between. CDR3 residues: CASSQVYGATSYNEQFF. Written as DNA, the CDR3 is TGCGCCAGCAGCCAAGTCTATGGGGCTACCTCCTACAATGAGCAGTTCTTC.

The chain employs TRBV6-1 and TRBJ2-1, with D perhaps matching TRBD2 (6 bases). The length of the CDR3 is 13 residues. Looked up from germline, CDR1 is MNHNS and CDR2 is SASEGT. Trimming left V 5 bases short and J 7 bases short, with 12 bases between. The CDR3 sequence: CASSYLSGNEQFF. Written as DNA, the CDR3 is TGTGCCAGCAGTTATCTCAGCGGGAATGAGCAGTTCTTC.

The rearrangement joins TRBV15 to TRBJ2-2; a possible D gene is TRBD2 (7 bases). V lost 2 bases, J lost 3 bases, and 22 bases lay in between. This CDR3 has 19 amino acids. CDR1 and CDR2 (germline): LNHNV, YYDKDF (reference sequence). The CDR3 here is CATSRPLGGHNIYTGELFF. CDR3 nucleotide sequence: TGTGCCACCAGCAGACCCTTGGGGGGGCACAACATCTACACCGGGGAGCTGTTTTTT.

The chain is built from TRBV7-9 and TRBJ1-5; D not certain. The CDR3 is 12 residues long. Germline-derived CDR1 and CDR2 are SEHNR and FQNEAQ (reference sequence). Trimming pared 2 bases from V and 5 bases from J, leaving 4 bases between. In DNA, the CDR3 is TGTGCCAGCAGCTTAACAGATCAGCCCCAGCATTTT. This translates into CASSLTDQPQHF.

V is TRBV6-1 and J is TRBJ2-5; D is perhaps TRBD1 (5 bases). Germline CDR1 and CDR2: MNHNS and SASEGT. CDR3 length equals 12 residues. V was shortened by 10 bases and J by 5 bases, with 14 bases between the two germline ends. The CDR3 nucleotides are TGTGCCACATCCAGGGTTGCGGAGACCCAGTACTTC. It translates to CATSRVAETQYF.

The chain carries TRBV6-5 and TRBJ2-2; D call uncertain. The CDR3 totals 14 residues. Trimming left V 4 bases short and J 7 bases short, with 13 bases between. CDR1 and CDR2 (germline): MNHEY, SVGAGI. The CDR3 loop reads CASSSTVRGGELFF. The CDR3 nucleotides read TGTGCCAGCAGTTCGACGGTGCGAGGCGGGGAGCTGTTTTTT.

The chain is built from TRBV19 and TRBJ1-5; TRBD1 might be the D (5 bases). CDR3 length: 16 amino acids. The germline CDR1 and CDR2 sequences are LNHDA and SQIVND (reference sequence). The germline V and J ends were trimmed by 3 bases and 2 bases, with 14 bases remaining between them. The DNA of the CDR3 is TGTGCCAGTAGTATGGGGCTGTCGTCTGGCAATCAGCCCCAGCATTTT. Protein product: CASSMGLSSGNQPQHF.

The genes are TRBV7-3 and TRBJ2-2, with TRBD2 matching over 7 bases. V shed 2 bases and J 4 bases; nucleotides not matched to a gene: 7. The length of the CDR3 is 16 residues. The germline V gene encodes CDR1 SGHTA and CDR2 FQGTGA. CDR3 protein: CASSLVWASGTGELFF. Written as DNA, the CDR3 is TGTGCCAGCAGCTTAGTTTGGGCTAGCGGCACCGGGGAGCTGTTTTTT.

This chain links TRBV6-1 with TRBJ2-1; a possible D gene is TRBD2 (5 bases). Trimming took off 3 bases at V and 5 bases at J, with 14 bases between the two ends. The CDR3 extends over 15 amino acids. Germline CDR1 MNHNS, CDR2 SASEGT. CDR3 DNA sequence: TGTGCCAGCAGTGATTATCGCGGAGGTAACAATGAGCAGTTCTTC. This sequence encodes CASSDYRGGNNEQFF.

The V gene is TRBV2, the J gene TRBJ2-4; 8 nucleotides agree with TRBD2. Trimming took 0 bases from V and 9 from J; bases not matched to a gene: 10. This CDR3 comprises 16 residues. Germline-derived CDR1 and CDR2 are SNHLY and FYNNEI. CDR3 residues: CASSEATGTRIGIQYF. The CDR3 nucleotides read TGTGCCAGCAGTGAAGCGACCGGGACTAGAATTGGCATTCAGTACTTC.